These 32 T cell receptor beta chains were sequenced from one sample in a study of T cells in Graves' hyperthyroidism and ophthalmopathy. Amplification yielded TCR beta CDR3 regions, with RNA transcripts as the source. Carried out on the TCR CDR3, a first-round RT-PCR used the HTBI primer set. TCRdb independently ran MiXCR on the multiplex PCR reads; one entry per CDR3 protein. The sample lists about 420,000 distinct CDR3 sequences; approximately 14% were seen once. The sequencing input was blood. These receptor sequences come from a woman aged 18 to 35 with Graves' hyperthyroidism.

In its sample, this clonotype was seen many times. CDR3 protein: CASSESGLDTQYF. The CDR3 DNA is TGTGCCAGCAGCGAGTCGGGGTTAGATACGCAGTATTTT. The genes are TRBV7-3 and TRBJ2-3; possibly TRBD2 for D (5 bases). Trimming took off 5 bases at V and 5 bases at J, with 11 bases between the two ends. The V gene's germline CDR1 is SGHTA and CDR2 FQGTGA. CDR3 length: 13 residues.

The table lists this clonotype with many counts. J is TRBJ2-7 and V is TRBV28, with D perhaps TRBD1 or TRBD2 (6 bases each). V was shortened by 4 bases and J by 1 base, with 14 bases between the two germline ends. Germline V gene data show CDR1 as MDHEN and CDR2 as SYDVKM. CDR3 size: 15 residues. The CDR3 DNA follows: TGTGCCAGCAGTTCAAACCGGGGGCGATCCTACGAGCAGTACTTC. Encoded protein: CASSSNRGRSYEQYF.

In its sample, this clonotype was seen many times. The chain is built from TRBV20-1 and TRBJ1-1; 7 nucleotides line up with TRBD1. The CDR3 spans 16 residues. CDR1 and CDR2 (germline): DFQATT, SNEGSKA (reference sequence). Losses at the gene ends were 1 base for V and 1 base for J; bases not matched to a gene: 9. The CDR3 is CSARGYSGTENTEAFF. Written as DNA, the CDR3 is TGCAGTGCTAGAGGATACTCCGGGACAGAGAACACTGAAGCTTTCTTT.

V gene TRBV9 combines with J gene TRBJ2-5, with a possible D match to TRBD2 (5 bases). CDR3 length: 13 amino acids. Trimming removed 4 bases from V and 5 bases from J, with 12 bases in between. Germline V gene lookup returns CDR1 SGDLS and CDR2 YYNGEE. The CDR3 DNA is TGTGCCAGCAGCTTCGGACCGGGGGAGACCCAGTACTTC. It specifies CASSFGPGETQYF.

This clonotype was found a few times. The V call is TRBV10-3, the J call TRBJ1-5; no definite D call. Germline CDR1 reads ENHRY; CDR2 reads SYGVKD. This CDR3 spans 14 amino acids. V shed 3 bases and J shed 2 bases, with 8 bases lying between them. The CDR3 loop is CAISDEHRNQPQHF. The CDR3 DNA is TGTGCCATCAGTGATGAACATCGCAATCAGCCCCAGCATTTT.

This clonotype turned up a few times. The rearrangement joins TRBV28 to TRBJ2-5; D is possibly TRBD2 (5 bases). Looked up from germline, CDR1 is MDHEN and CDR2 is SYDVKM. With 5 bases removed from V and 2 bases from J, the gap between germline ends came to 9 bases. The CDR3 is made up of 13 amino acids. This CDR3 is CASSGSYQETQYF. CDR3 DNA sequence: TGTGCCAGCAGTGGGAGTTATCAAGAGACCCAGTACTTC.

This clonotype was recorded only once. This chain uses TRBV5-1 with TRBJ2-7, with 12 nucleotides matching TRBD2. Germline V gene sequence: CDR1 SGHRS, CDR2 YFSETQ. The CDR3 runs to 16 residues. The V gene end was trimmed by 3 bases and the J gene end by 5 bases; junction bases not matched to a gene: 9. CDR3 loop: CASSSSLAGGPHEQYF. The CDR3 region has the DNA TGCGCCAGCAGCTCCAGCCTAGCGGGAGGGCCACACGAGCAGTACTTC.

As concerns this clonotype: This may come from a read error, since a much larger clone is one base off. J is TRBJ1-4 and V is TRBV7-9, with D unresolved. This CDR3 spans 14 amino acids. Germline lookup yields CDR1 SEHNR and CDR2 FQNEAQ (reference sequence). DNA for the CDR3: TGTGCCAGCAGCTTACAAGCAACTAATGAAATACTGTTTTTT. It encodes CASSLQATNEILFF.

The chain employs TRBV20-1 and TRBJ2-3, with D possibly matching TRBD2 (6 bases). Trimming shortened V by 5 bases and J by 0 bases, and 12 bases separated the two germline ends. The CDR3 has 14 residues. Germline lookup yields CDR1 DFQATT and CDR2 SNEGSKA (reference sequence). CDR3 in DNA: TGCAGTGCTCCCCGGGGGACCAGCACAGATACGCAGTATTTT. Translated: CSAPRGTSTDTQYF.

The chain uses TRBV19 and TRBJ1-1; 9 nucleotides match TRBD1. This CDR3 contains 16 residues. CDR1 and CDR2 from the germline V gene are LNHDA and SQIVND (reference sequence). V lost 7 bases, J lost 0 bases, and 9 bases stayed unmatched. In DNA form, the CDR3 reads TGTGCCAGTACCCGGACAGGGGCTCTCATGAACACTGAAGCTTTCTTT. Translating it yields CASTRTGALMNTEAFF.

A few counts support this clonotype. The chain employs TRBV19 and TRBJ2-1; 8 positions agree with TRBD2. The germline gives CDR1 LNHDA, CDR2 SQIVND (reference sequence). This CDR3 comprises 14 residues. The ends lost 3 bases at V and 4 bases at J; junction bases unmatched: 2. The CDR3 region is CASSMAGGYNEQFF. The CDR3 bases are TGTGCCAGTAGTATGGCGGGAGGTTACAATGAGCAGTTCTTC. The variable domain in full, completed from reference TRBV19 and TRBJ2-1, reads DGGITQSPKYLFRKEGQNVTLSCEQNLNHDAMYWYRQDPGQGLRLIYYSQIVNDFQKGDIAEGYSVSREKKESFPLTVTSAQKNPTAFYLCASSMAGGYNEQFFGPGTRLTVL.

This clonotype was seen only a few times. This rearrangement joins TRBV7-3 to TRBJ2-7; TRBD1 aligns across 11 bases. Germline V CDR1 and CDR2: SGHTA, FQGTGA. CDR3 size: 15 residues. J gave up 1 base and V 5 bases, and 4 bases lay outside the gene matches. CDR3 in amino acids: CASSKGQGVSYEQYF. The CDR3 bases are TGTGCCAGCAGCAAGGGACAGGGGGTATCCTACGAGCAGTACTTC.

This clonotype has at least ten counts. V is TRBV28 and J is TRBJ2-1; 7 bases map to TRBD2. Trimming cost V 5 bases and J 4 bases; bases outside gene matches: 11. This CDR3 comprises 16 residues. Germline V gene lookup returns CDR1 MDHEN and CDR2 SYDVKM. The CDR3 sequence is CASSDQLAKKYNEQFF. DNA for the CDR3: TGTGCCAGCAGTGACCAACTAGCGAAAAAGTACAATGAGCAGTTCTTC.

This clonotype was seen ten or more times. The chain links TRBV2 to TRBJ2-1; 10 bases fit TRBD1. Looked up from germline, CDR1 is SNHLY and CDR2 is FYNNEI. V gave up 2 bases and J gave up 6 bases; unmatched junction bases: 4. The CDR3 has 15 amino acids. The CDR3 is CASSEQGQGFNEQFF. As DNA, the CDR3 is TGTGCCAGCAGTGAACAGGGACAGGGGTTCAATGAGCAGTTCTTC. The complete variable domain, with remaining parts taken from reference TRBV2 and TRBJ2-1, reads EPEVTQTPSHQVTQMGQEVILRCVPISNHLYFYWYRQILGQKVEFLVSFYNNEISEKSEIFDDQFSVERPDGSNFTLKIRSTKLEDSAMYFCASSEQGQGFNEQFFGPGTRLTVL.

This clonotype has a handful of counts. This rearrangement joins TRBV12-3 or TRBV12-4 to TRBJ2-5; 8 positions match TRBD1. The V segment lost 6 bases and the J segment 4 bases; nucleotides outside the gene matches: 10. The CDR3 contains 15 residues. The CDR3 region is CASRPGTGGGETQYF. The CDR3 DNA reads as TGTGCCAGCAGGCCCGGGACAGGAGGGGGAGAGACCCAGTACTTC.

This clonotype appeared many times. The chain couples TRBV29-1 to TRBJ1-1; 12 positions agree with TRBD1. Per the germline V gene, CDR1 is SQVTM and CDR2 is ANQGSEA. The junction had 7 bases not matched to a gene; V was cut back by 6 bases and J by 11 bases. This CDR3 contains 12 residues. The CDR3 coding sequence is TGCAGCGTCGGGACAGGGGGCAGTGCGGCTTTCTTT. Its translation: CSVGTGGSAAFF.

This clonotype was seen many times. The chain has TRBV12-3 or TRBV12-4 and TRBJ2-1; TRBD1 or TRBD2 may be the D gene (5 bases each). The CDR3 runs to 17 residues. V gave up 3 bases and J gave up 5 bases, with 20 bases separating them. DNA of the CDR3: TGTGCCAGCAGTTTTCTAAGCCCCGGGACGGCAAACAATGAGCAGTTCTTC. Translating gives CASSFLSPGTANNEQFF.

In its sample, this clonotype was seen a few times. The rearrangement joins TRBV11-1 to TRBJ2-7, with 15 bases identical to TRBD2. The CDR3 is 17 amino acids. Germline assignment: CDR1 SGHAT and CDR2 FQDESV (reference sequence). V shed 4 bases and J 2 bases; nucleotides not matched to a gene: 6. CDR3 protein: CASSSGTSGGPAYEQYF. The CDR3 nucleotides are TGTGCCAGCAGCTCCGGGACTAGCGGGGGGCCCGCCTACGAGCAGTACTTC.

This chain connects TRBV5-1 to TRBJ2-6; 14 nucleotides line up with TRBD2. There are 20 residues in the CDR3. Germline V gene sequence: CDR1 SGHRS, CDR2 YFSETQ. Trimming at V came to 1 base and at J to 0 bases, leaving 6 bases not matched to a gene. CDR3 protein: CASSLRGLAGDDSGANVLTF. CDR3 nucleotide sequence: TGCGCCAGCAGCTTGAGGGGACTAGCGGGAGACGACTCTGGGGCCAACGTCCTGACTTTC.

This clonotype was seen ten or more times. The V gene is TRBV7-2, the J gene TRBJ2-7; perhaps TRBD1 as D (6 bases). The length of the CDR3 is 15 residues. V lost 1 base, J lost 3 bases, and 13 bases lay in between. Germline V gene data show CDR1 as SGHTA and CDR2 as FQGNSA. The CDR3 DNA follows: TGTGCCAGCAGCTTAGAAGTGGGGGCGAGCTACGAGCAGTACTTC. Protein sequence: CASSLEVGASYEQYF.

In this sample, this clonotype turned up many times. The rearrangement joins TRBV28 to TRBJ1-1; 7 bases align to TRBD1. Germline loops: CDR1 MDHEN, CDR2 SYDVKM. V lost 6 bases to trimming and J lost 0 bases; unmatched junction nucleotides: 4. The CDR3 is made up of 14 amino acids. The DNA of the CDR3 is TGTGCCAGCAGGCCGACAGGGATGAACACTGAAGCTTTCTTT. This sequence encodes CASRPTGMNTEAFF.

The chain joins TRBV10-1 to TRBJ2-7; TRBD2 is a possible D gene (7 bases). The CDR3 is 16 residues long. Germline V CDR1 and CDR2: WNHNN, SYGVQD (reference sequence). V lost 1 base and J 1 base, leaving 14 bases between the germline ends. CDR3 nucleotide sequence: TGCGCCAGCAGTGAGTATGCGGGGGCATCTTCCTACGAGCAGTACTTC. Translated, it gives CASSEYAGASSYEQYF.

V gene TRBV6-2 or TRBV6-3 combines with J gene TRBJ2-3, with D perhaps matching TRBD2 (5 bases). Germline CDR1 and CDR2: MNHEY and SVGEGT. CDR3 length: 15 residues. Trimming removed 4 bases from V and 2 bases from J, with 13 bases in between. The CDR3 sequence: CASSFLSDFTDTQYF. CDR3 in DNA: TGTGCCAGCAGTTTTCTCTCGGACTTCACAGATACGCAGTATTTT.

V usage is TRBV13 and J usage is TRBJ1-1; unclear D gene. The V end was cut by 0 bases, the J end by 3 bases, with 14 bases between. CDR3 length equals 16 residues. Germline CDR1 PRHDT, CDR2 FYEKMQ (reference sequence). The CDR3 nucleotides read TGTGCCAGCAGCTTAGGCTTTACAGCGGAGGACACTGAAGCTTTCTTT. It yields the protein CASSLGFTAEDTEAFF.

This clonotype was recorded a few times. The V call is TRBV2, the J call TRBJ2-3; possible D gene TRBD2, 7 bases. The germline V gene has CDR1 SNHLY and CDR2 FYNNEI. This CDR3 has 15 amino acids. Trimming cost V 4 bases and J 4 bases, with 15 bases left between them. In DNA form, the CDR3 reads TGTGCCAGCAGTGTGGGGGCGGGAGTGTCAGATACGCAGTATTTT. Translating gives CASSVGAGVSDTQYF.

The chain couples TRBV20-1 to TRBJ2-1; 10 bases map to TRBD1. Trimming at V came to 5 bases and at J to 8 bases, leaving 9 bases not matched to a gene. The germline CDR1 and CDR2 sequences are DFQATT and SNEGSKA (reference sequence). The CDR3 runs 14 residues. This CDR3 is CSASDRGRVDEQFF. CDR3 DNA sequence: TGCAGTGCTTCTGACAGGGGGCGGGTAGATGAGCAGTTCTTC.

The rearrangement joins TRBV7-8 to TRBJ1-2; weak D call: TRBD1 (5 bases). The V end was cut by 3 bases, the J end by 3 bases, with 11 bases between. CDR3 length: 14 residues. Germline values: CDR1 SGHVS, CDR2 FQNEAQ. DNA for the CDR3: TGTGCCAGCAGCTTCCGGGACGTATACTATGGCTACACCTTC. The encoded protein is CASSFRDVYYGYTF.

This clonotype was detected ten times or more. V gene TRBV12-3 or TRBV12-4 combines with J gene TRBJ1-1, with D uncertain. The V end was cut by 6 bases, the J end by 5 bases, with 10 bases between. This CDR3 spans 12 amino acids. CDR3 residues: CASRMRVTEAFF. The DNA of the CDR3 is TGTGCCAGCAGGATGAGGGTAACTGAAGCTTTCTTT.

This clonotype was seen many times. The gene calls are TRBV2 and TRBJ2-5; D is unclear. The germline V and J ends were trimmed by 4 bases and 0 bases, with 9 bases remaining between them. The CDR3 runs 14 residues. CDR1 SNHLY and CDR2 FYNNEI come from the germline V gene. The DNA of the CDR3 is TGTGCCAGCAGTGGAACAACGTACCAAGAGACCCAGTACTTC. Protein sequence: CASSGTTYQETQYF.

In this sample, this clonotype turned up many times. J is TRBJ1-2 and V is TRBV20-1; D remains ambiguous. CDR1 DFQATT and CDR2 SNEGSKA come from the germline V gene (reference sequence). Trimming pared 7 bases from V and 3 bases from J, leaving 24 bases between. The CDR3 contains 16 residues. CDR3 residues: CSGRPQLPGRDYGYTF. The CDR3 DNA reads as TGCAGTGGCCGCCCCCAACTTCCGGGGAGGGACTATGGCTACACCTTC.

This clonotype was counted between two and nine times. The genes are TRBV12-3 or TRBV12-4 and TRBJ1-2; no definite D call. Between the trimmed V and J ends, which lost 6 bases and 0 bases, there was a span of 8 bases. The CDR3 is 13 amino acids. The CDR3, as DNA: TGTGCCAGCAGCTATCAAGCTAACTATGGCTACACCTTC. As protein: CASSYQANYGYTF.

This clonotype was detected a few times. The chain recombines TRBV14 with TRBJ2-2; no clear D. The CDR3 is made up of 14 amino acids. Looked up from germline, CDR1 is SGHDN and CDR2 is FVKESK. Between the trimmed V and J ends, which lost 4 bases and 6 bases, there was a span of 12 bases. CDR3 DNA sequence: TGTGCCAGCAGCCCGCGAAGTTGGCCCGGGGAGCTGTTTTTT. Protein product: CASSPRSWPGELFF. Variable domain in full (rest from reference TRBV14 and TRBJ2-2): EAGVTQFPSHSVIEKGQTVTLRCDPISGHDNLYWYRRVMGKEIKFLLHFVKESKQDESGMPNNRFLAERTGGTYSTLKVQPAELEDSGVYFCASSPRSWPGELFFGEGSRLTVL.